The present T cell receptor (beta chain) was sequenced within a study of T cells after yellow fever vaccination. The V and J ends lost 4 bases and 0 bases respectively, with 23 bases between them. The CDR3 length is 18 residues. Germline CDR1 reads SQVTM; CDR2 reads ANQGSEA. This clonotype has a count of ten or more. TCRdb itself ran the 5' RACE reads through MiXCR, one entry per CDR3 protein. The sample has 250,000 to 400,000 distinct CDR3 sequences, around 4.5% seen once; the top ten hold just under 20%. Sequenced here: PBMCs, sampled 15 days after the yellow fever booster vaccination. This chain links TRBV29-1 with TRBJ2-3, with D tentatively TRBD1 or TRBD2 (5 bases each). The TCR comes from a man aged 18 to 35 who received the YFV17D yellow fever vaccine. The CDR3 sequence: CSVARGGLSSTSTDTQYF. The CDR3 nucleotides are TGCAGCGTTGCTCGGGGCGGTTTATCCTCAACTAGCACAGATACGCAGTATTTT.